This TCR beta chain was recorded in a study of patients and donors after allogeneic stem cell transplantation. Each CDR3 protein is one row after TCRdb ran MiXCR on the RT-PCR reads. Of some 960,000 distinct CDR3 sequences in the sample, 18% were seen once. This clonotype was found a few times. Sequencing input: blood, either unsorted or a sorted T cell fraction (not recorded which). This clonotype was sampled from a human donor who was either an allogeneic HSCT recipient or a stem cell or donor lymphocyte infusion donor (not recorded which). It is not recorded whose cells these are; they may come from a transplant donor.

CDR3 loop: CASTSGGGNNSPLHF. In DNA form, the CDR3 reads TGTGCCAGCACATCAGGGGGCGGTAACAATTCACCCCTCCACTTT. This chain uses TRBV6-1 with TRBJ1-6; 8 positions match TRBD1. Germline values: CDR1 MNHNS, CDR2 SASEGT. This CDR3 has 15 amino acids. V was pared by 7 bases and J by 7 bases, with 9 bases of the junction left unmatched.